This T cell receptor beta chain was profiled in a study of T cells in localized non-small cell lung cancer. About this clone: The antigen is unknown.

The method was immunoSEQ multiplex PCR; TCRdb's version includes in-frame clones alone and lacks a portion of them. This repertoire shows approximately 81,000 clones, around nine tenths found once; its top ten account for 20% to 25%. Broader study findings: Multi-region tumor sequencing was not done, so intratumor heterogeneity could not be excluded. Clonality of T cells reached its maximum in uninvolved adjacent lung, surpassing tumor. When the top 100 tumor clones were examined, a median approximately 62 of them also appeared in the adjacent lung, which was paired and uninvolved. Higher blood T cell density tracked longer overall survival.

Germline CDR1 reads LNHDA; CDR2 reads SQIVND (reference sequence). The V gene lost 8 bases and the J gene lost 0 bases, with 16 bases spanning the gap. This CDR3 is 15 amino acids long. The origin of this receptor is a woman aged 40-69 years with stage I squamous cell lung carcinoma. The input for sequencing was peripheral blood, taken before any cancer treatment. The V and J genes are TRBV19 and TRBJ1-1, with D maybe TRBD1 (6 bases). The CDR3 DNA reads as TGTGCCAGTCACAAAGGGGGTGAGGTGAACACTGAAGCTTTCTTT. Translated, it gives CASHKGGEVNTEAFF.